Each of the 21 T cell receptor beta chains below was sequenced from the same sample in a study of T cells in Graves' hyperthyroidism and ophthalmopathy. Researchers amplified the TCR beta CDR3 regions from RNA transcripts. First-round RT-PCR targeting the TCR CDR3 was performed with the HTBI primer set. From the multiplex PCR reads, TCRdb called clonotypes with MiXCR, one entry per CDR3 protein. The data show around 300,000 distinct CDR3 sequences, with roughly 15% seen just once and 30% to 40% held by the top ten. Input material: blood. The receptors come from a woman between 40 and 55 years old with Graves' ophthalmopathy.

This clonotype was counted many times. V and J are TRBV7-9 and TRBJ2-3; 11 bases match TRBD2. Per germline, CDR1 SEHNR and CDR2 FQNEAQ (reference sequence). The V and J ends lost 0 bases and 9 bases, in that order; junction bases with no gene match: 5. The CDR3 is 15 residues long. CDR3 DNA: TGTGCCAGCAGCTTAGCTAGCGGGGGGGCAGGAACGCAGTATTTT. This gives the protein CASSLASGGAGTQYF.

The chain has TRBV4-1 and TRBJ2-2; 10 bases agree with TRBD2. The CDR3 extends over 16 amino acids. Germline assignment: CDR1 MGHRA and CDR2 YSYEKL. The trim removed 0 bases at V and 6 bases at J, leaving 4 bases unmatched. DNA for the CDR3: TGCGCCAGCAGCCAAGATAGGACTAGCGGTTCCGGGGAGCTGTTTTTT. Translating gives CASSQDRTSGSGELFF.

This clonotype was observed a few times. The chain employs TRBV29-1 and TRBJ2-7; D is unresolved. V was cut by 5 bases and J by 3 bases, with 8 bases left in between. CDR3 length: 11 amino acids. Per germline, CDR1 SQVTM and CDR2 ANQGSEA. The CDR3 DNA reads TGCAGCGTTATATCGGTCTACGAGCAGTACTTC. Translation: CSVISVYEQYF.

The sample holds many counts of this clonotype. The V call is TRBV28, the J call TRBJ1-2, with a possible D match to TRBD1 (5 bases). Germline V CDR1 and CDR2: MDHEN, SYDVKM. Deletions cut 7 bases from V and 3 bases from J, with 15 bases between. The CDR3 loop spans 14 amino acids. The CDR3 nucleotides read TGTGCCAGCACTACCCCGGGACGGTACTATGGCTACACCTTC. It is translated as CASTTPGRYYGYTF.

The CDR3 DNA is TGTGCCAGCAGTGAGCCAGGGATTACCTACGAGCAGTACTTC. Amino acids: CASSEPGITYEQYF. This rearrangement joins TRBV25-1 to TRBJ2-7, with a possible D match to TRBD1 (5 bases). Germline-derived CDR1 and CDR2 are MGHDK and SYGVNS. The CDR3 contains 14 residues. Trimming removed 3 bases from V and 2 bases from J, with 11 bases in between.

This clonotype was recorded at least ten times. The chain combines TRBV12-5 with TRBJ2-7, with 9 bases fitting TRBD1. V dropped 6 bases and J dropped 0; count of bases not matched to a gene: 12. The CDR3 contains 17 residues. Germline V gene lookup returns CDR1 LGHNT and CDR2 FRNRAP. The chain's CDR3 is CASGLSAGQGVSYEQYF. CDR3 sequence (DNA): TGTGCTAGTGGCCTTTCCGCGGGACAGGGAGTCTCCTACGAGCAGTACTTC.

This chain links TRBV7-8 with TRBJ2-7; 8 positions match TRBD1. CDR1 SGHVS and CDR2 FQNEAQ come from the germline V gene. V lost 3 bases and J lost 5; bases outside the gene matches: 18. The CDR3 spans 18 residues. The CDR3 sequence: CASSFGILLGQVINEQYF. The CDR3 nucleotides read TGTGCCAGCAGCTTTGGGATACTCCTGGGACAGGTTATAAACGAGCAGTACTTC. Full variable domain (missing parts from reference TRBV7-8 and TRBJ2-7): GAGVSQSPRYKVAKRGQDVALRCDPISGHVSLFWYQQALGQGPEFLTYFQNEAQLDKSGLPSDRFFAERPEGSVSTLKIQRTQQEDSAVYLCASSFGILLGQVINEQYFGPGTRLTVT.

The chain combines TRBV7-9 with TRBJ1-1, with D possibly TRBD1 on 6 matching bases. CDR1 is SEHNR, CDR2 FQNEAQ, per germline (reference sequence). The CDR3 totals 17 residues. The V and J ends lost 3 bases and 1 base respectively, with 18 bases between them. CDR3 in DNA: TGTGCCAGCAGCTTTACCGGGACATCGATCGCGAACACTGAAGCTTTCTTT. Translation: CASSFTGTSIANTEAFF.

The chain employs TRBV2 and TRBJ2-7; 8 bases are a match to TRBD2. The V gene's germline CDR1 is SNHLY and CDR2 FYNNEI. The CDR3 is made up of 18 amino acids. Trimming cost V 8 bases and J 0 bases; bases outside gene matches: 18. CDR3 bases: TGTGCCAGCTCACCAAAAACGGCTAGCGGGTGGAGCTCCTACGAGCAGTACTTC. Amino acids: CASSPKTASGWSSYEQYF.

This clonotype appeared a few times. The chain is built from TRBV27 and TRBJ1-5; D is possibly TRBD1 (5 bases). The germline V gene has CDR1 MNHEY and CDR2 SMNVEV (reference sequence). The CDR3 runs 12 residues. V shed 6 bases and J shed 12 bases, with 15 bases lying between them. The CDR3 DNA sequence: TGTGCCAGCAGCCCCCGGGGGGGTCGCCAGCATTTT. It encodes CASSPRGGRQHF.

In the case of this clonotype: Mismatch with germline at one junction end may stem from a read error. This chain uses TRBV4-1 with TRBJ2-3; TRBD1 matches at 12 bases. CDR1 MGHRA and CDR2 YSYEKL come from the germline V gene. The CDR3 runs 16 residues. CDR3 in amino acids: CAGSQYGTGGADTQYF. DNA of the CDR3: TGCGCCGGCAGCCAGTACGGGACAGGGGGCGCGGATACGCAGTATTTT.

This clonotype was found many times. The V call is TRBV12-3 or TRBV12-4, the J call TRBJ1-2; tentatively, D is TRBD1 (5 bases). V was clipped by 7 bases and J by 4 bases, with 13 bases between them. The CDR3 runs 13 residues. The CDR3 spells CASTAGTAYGYTF. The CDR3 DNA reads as TGTGCCAGCACCGCCGGGACGGCCTATGGCTACACCTTC.

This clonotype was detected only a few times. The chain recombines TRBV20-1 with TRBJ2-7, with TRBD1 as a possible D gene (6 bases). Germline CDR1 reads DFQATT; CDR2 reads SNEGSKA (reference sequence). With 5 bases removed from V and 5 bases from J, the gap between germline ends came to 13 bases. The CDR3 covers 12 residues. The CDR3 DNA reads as TGCAGTGCTGGGGACACCGAGGACGAGCAGTACTTC. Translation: CSAGDTEDEQYF.

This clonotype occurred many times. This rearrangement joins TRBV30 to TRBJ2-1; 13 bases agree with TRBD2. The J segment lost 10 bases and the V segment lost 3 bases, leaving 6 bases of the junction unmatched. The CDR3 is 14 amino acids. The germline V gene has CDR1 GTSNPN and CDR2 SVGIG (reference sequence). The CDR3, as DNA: TGTGCCTGGAGACTAGCGGGAGGGCCCCGGGAGCAGTTCTTC. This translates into CAWRLAGGPREQFF.

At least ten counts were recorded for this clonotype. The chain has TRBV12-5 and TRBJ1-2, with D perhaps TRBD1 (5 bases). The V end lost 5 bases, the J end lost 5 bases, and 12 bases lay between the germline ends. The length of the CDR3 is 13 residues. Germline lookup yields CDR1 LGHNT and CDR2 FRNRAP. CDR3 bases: TGTGCTAGTGGTCCGCCGGGGGAGTATGGCTACACCTTC. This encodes CASGPPGEYGYTF.

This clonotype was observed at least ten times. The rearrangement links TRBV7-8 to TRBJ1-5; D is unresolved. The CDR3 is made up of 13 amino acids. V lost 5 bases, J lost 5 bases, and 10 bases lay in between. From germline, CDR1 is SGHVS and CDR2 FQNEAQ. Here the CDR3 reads CASSPRPDQPQHF. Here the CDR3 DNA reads TGTGCCAGCAGCCCGAGGCCGGATCAGCCCCAGCATTTT.

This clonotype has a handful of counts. The DNA for the CDR3 is TGTGCCAGCGGGGGGACAGGAAGCTCTGGAAACACCATATATTTT. The encoded protein is CASGGTGSSGNTIYF. The genes are TRBV3-1 and TRBJ1-3, with TRBD1 identical over 8 bases. The CDR3 has 15 residues. Unmatched junction bases numbered 6, after V lost 8 bases and J lost 0 bases. From germline, CDR1 is LGHDT and CDR2 YNNKEL (reference sequence).

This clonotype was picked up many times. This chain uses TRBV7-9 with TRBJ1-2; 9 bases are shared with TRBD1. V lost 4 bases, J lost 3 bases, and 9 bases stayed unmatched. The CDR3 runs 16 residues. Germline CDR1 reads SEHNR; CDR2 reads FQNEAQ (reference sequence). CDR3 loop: CASSSNRQGEDYGYTF. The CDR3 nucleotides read TGTGCCAGCAGCTCTAACCGACAGGGGGAGGACTATGGCTACACCTTC.

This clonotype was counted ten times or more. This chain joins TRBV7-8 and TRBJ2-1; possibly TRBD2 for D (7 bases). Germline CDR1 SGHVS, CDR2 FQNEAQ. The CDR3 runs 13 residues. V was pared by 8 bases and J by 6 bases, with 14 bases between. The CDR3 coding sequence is TGTGCCAGCTGGGGAGGGGGGTTCAATGAGCAGTTCTTC. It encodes CASWGGGFNEQFF.

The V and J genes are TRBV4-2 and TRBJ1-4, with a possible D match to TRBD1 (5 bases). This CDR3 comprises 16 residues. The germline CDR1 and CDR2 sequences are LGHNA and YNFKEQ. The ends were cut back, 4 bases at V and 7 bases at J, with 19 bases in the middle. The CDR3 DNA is TGTGCCAGCAGCCCCAACTCGGGGGTCGGGGGTGAAAAACTGTTTTTT. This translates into CASSPNSGVGGEKLFF.

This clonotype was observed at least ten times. CDR3 bases: TGCGCCAGCAGCGTCGGGACAGGGACTGGGATCACTGAAGCTTTCTTT. Translation: CASSVGTGTGITEAFF. V gene TRBV5-1 combines with J gene TRBJ1-1; 9 bases are shared with TRBD1. Germline assignment: CDR1 SGHRS and CDR2 YFSETQ. The ends lost 4 bases at V and 4 bases at J; junction bases unmatched: 11. CDR3 length equals 16 residues.